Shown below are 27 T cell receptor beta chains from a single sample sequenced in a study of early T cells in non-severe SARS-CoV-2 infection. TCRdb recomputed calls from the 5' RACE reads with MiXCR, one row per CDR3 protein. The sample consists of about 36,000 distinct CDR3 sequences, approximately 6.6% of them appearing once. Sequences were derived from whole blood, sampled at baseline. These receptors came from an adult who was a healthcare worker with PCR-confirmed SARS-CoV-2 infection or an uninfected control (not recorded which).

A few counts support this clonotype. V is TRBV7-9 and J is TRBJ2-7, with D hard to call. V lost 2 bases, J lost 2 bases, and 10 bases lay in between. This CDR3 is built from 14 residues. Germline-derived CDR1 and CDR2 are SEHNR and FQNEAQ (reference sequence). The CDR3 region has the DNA TGTGCCAGCAGCTTACCACCGAGGACCTACGAGCAGTACTTC. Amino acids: CASSLPPRTYEQYF.

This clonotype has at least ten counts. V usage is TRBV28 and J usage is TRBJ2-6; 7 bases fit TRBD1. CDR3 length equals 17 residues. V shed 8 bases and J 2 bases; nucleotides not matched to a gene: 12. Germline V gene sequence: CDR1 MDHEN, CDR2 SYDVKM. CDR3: CASRKDPDRAGANVLTF. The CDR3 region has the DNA TGTGCCAGCCGTAAAGACCCCGACAGGGCTGGGGCCAACGTCCTGACTTTC. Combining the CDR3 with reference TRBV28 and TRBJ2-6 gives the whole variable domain DVKVTQSSRYLVKRTGEKVFLECVQDMDHENMFWYRQDPGLGLRLIYFSYDVKMKEKGDIPEGYSVSREKKERFSLILESASTNQTSMYLCASRKDPDRAGANVLTFGAGSRLTVL.

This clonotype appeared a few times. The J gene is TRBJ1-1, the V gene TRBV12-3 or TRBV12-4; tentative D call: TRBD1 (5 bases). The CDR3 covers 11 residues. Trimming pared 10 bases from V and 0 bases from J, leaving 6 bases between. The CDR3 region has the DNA TGTGCCACGGGGCTGAACACTGAAGCTTTCTTT. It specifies CATGLNTEAFF.

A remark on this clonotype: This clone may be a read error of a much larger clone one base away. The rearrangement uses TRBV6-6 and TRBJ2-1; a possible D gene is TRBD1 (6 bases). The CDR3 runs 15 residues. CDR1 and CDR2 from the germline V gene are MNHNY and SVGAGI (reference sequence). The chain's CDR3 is CASSQWDTSYNELFF. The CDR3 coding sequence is TGTGCCAGCAGCCAGTGGGACACCTCCTACAATGAGCTGTTCTTC.

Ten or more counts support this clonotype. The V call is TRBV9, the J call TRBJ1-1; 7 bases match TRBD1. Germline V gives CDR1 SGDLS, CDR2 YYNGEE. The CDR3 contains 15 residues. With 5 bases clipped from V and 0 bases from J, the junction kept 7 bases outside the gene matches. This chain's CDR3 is CASRPRGTVNTEAFF. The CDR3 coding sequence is TGTGCCAGCAGACCCCGTGGGACAGTGAACACTGAAGCTTTCTTT.

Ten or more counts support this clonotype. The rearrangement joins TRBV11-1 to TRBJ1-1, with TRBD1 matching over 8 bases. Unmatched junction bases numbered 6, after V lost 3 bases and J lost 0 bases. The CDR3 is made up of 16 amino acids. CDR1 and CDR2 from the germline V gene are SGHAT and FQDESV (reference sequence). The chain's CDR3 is CASSLGRDRMNTEAFF. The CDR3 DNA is TGTGCCAGCAGCTTGGGCCGGGACAGGATGAACACTGAAGCTTTCTTT.

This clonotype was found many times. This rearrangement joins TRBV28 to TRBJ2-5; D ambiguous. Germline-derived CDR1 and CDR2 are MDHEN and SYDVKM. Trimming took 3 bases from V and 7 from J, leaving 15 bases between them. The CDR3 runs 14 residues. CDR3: CASSFEMSKGTQYF. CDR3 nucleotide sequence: TGTGCCAGCAGTTTTGAAATGTCGAAGGGGACCCAGTACTTC.

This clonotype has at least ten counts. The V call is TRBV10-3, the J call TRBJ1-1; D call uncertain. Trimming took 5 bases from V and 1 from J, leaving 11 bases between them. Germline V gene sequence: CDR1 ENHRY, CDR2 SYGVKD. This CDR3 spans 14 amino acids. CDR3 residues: CAISSGPGNTEAFF. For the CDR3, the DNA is TGTGCCATCAGTAGCGGACCGGGGAACACTGAAGCTTTCTTT.

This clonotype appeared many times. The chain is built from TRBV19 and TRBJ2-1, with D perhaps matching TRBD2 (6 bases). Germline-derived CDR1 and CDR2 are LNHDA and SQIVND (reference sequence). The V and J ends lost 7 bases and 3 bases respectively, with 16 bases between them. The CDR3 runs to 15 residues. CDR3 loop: CASTTQPGVYNEQFF. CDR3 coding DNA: TGTGCCAGTACCACTCAGCCGGGAGTCTACAATGAGCAGTTCTTC.

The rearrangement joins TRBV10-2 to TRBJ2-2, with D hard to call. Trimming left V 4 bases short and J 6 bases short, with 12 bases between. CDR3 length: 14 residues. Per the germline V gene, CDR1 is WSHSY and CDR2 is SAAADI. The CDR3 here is CASSVWKSSGELFF. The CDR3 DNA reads TGCGCCAGCAGTGTTTGGAAAAGCTCCGGGGAGCTGTTTTTT.

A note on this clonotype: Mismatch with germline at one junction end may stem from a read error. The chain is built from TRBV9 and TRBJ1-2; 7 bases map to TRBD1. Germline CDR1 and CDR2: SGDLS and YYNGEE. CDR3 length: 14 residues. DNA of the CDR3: TGTGTCAGCAGCGCTTATACAGGGGACTATGGCTACACCTTC. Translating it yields CVSSAYTGDYGYTF.

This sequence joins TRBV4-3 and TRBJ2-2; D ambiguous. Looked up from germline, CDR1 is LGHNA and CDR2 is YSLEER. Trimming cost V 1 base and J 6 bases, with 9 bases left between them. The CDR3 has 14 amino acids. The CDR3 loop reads CASSQANQAGELFF. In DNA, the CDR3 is TGCGCCAGCAGCCAAGCTAACCAAGCCGGGGAGCTGTTTTTT.

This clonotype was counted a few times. The CDR3 DNA sequence: TGCGCCAGCAGCCGAGGACAGGGTAATGAAGCTTTCTTT. Translation: CASSRGQGNEAFF. This chain joins TRBV4-3 and TRBJ1-1; 8 bases fit TRBD1. The CDR3 has 13 amino acids. Germline CDR1 LGHNA, CDR2 YSLEER. V lost 4 bases, J lost 7 bases, and 5 bases stayed unmatched.

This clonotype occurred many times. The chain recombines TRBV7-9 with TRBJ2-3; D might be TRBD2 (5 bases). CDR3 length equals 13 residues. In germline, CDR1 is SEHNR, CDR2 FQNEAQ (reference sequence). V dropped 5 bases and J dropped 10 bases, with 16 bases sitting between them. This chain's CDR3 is CASSDYAKNPQYF. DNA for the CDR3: TGTGCCAGCAGCGACTACGCCAAGAATCCGCAGTATTTT.

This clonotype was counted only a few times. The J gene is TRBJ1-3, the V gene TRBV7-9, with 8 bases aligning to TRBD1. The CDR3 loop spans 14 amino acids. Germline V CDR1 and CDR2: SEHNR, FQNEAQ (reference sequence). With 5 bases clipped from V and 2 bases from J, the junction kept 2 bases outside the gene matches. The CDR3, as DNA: TGTGCCAGCAGCAACAGGGGGGCTGGAAACACCATATATTTT. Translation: CASSNRGAGNTIYF.

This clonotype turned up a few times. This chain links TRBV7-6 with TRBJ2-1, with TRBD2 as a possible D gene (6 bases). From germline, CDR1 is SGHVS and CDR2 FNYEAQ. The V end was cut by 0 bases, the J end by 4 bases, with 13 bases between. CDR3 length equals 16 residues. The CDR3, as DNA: TGTGCCAGCAGCTTAGCGCGGGGTAGAAATTACAATGAGCAGTTCTTC. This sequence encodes CASSLARGRNYNEQFF.

Written as DNA, the CDR3 is TGTGCCAGCAGTACTAACCTCGACGCCTCCTACAATGAGCAGTTCTTC. Residues: CASSTNLDASYNEQFF. J is TRBJ2-1 and V is TRBV27; D not resolved. The CDR3 spans 16 residues. CDR1 is MNHEY and CDR2 is SMNVEV in the germline V gene (reference sequence). Trimming removed 5 bases at V and 0 bases at J, with 14 bases between.

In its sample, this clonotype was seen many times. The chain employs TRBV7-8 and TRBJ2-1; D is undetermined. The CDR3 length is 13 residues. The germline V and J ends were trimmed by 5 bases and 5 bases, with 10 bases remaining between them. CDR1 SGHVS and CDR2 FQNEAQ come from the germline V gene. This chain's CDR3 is CASSPRLNNEQFF. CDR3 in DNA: TGTGCCAGCAGCCCCCGCTTAAACAATGAGCAGTTCTTC. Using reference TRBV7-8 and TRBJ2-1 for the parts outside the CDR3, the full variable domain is GAGVSQSPRYKVAKRGQDVALRCDPISGHVSLFWYQQALGQGPEFLTYFQNEAQLDKSGLPSDRFFAERPEGSVSTLKIQRTQQEDSAVYLCASSPRLNNEQFFGPGTRLTVL.

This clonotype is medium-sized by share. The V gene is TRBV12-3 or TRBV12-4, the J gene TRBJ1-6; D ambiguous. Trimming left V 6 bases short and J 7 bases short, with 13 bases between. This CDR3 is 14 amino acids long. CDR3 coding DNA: TGTGCCAGCAGCGCGGTTAGTCCAAATTCACCCCTCCACTTT. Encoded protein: CASSAVSPNSPLHF.

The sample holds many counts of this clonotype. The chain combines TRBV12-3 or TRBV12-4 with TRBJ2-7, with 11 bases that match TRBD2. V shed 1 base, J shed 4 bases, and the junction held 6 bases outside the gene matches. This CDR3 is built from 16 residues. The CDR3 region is CASSLELAGDPYEQYF. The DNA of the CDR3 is TGTGCCAGCAGTTTAGAACTAGCGGGGGACCCTTACGAGCAGTACTTC.

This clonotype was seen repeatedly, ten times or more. CDR3 region: CASTNMNTEAFF. CDR3 nucleotide sequence: TGTGCCAGTACCAACATGAACACTGAAGCTTTCTTT. J is TRBJ1-1 and V is TRBV19; D is ambiguous. CDR1 and CDR2 (germline): LNHDA, SQIVND (reference sequence). The ends were cut back, 7 bases at V and 0 bases at J, with 6 bases in the middle. The CDR3 is made up of 12 amino acids.

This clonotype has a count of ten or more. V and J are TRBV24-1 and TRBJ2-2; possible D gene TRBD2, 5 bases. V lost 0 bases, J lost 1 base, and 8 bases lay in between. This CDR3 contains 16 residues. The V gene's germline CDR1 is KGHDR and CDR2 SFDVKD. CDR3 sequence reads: CATSDLQRRNTGELFF. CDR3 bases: TGTGCCACCAGTGATTTGCAGCGGCGGAACACCGGGGAGCTGTTTTTT.

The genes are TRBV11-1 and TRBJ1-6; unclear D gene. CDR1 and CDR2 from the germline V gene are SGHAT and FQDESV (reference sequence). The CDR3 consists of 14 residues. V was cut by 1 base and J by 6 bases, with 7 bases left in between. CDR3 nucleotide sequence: TGTGCCAGCAGCTTAGAACCACCTAATTCACCCCTCCACTTT. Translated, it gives CASSLEPPNSPLHF. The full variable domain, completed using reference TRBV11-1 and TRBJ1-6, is EAEVAQSPRYKITEKSQAVAFWCDPISGHATLYWYRQILGQGPELLVQFQDESVVDDSQLPKDRFSAERLKGVDSTLKIQPAELGDSAMYLCASSLEPPNSPLHFGNGTRLTVT.

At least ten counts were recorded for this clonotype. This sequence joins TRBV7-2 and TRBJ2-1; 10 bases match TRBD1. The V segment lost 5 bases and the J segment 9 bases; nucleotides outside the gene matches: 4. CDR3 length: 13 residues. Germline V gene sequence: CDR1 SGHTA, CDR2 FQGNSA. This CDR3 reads CASSLDRGREQFF. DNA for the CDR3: TGTGCCAGCAGCCTCGACAGGGGGCGTGAGCAGTTCTTC.

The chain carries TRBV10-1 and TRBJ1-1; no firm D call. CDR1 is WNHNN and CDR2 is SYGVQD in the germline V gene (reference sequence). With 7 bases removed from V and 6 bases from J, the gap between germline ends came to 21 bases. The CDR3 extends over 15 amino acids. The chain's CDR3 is CASISRAISPPEAFF. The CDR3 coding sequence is TGCGCCAGCATTTCCCGGGCCATAAGTCCCCCTGAAGCTTTCTTT.

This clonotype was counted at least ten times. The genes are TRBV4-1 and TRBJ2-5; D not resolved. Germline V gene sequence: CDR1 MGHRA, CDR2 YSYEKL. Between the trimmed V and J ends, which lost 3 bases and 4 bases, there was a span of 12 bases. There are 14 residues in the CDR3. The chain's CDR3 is CASSQRPGLETQYF. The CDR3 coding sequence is TGCGCCAGCAGCCAGCGGCCTGGGCTAGAGACCCAGTACTTC.

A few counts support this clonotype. Here the CDR3 reads CTQKVSGLTEPYNEQFF. The CDR3 DNA follows: TGCACACAAAAGGTTTCTGGCCTGACAGAGCCTTACAATGAGCAGTTCTTC. The chain combines TRBV29-1 with TRBJ2-1; a weak D match, TRBD1 (5 bases). The CDR3 contains 17 residues. CDR1 SQVTM and CDR2 ANQGSEA come from the germline V gene.